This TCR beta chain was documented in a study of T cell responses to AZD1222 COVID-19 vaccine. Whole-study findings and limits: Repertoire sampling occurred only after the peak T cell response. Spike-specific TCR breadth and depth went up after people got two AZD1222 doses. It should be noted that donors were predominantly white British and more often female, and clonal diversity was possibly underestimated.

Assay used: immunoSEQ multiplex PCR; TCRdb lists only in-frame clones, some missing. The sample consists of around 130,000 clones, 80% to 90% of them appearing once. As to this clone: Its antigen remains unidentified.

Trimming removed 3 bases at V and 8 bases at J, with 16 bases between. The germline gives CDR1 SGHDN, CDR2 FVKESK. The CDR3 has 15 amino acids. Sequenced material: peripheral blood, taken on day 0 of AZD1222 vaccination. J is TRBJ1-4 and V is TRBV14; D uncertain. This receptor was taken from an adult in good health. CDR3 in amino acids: CASSQYGSSGEKLFF. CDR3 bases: TGTGCCAGCAGCCAGTACGGCTCCTCGGGAGAAAAACTGTTTTTT.